What follows are 22 T cell receptor beta chains derived from one specimen sequenced in a study of early T cells in non-severe SARS-CoV-2 infection. TCRdb re-called the 5' RACE reads with MiXCR, one entry per CDR3 protein. The data show more than 25,000 distinct CDR3 sequences, with 8.5% to 10% seen just once and roughly 15% held by the top ten. Sequencing was done on a sample of whole blood. Receptor source: an adult who was a healthcare worker with PCR-confirmed SARS-CoV-2 infection or an uninfected control (not recorded which).

J is TRBJ1-5 and V is TRBV5-1; D unclear. Trimming removed 1 base at V and 0 bases at J, with 8 bases between. The CDR3 extends over 15 amino acids. Germline CDR1 and CDR2: SGHRS and YFSETQ. The CDR3 DNA sequence: TGCGCCAGCAGCTTGTCCGGGAGTAGCAATCAGCCCCAGCATTTT. Translation: CASSLSGSSNQPQHF.

This clonotype was observed a few times. The CDR3 coding sequence is TGTGCCACCAGTGATGGCACAGGGGGCCGCAATCAGCCCCAGCATTTT. Translating gives CATSDGTGGRNQPQHF. The V call is TRBV24-1, the J call TRBJ1-5, with 9 bases that match TRBD1. Germline loops: CDR1 KGHDR, CDR2 SFDVKD. There are 16 residues in the CDR3. The J segment lost 2 bases and the V segment lost 3 bases, leaving 4 bases of the junction unmatched.

This clonotype has at least ten counts. The J gene is TRBJ1-5, the V gene TRBV6-1; perhaps TRBD1 as D (6 bases). The germline V and J ends were trimmed by 6 bases and 0 bases, with 18 bases remaining between them. The germline V gene has CDR1 MNHNS and CDR2 SASEGT. This CDR3 region has 17 residues. DNA of the CDR3: TGTGCCAGCAGGGACAGCCAAAGGGGGTATAGCAATCAGCCCCAGCATTTT. This codes for CASRDSQRGYSNQPQHF.

This clonotype was detected only a few times. This rearrangement joins TRBV10-3 to TRBJ1-4; D is possibly TRBD1 (5 bases). V lost 3 bases to trimming and J lost 8 bases, with 10 bases between them. Germline values: CDR1 ENHRY, CDR2 SYGVKD. The CDR3 covers 13 residues. The CDR3 sequence: CAISDKRGEKLFF. The CDR3 DNA reads TGTGCCATCAGTGATAAAAGGGGCGAAAAACTGTTTTTT.

This clonotype was found a few times. The V gene is TRBV5-1, the J gene TRBJ1-2; no firm D call. CDR3 length: 13 amino acids. CDR1 is SGHRS and CDR2 is YFSETQ in the germline V gene. Trimming removed 0 bases from V and 6 bases from J, with 9 bases in between. CDR3 sequence: CASSLVRGDGYTF. CDR3 bases: TGCGCCAGCAGCTTGGTTCGGGGAGATGGCTACACCTTC.

There are a few counts of this clonotype. This chain connects TRBV10-3 to TRBJ2-3, with 7 bases aligning to TRBD1. J gave up 6 bases and V 7 bases, and 25 bases lay outside the gene matches. The germline V gene has CDR1 ENHRY and CDR2 SYGVKD. CDR3 length: 19 residues. The CDR3 loop is CAITPGTAVRAGKGDTQYF. CDR3 sequence (DNA): TGTGCCATCACCCCCGGGACAGCAGTCCGGGCCGGGAAAGGGGATACGCAGTATTTT.

This clonotype has just one count. The genes are TRBV27 and TRBJ1-1; D possibly corresponds to TRBD1 (5 bases). This CDR3 is built from 15 residues. Germline V gene data show CDR1 as MNHEY and CDR2 as SMNVEV (reference sequence). V lost 3 bases and J lost 3, with 14 bases in between. CDR3: CASSFGRGGDTEAFF. CDR3 nucleotides: TGTGCCAGCAGTTTCGGGAGGGGCGGTGACACTGAAGCTTTCTTT.

The table lists this clonotype with many counts. The chain couples TRBV24-1 to TRBJ1-5; D remains unclear. V was cut by 3 bases and J by 0 bases, with 11 bases left in between. This CDR3 has 16 residues. Germline loops: CDR1 KGHDR, CDR2 SFDVKD. The CDR3 bases are TGTGCCACCAGTGATACCCGAGGATATAGCAATCAGCCCCAGCATTTT. Amino acids: CATSDTRGYSNQPQHF.

This clonotype was seen many times. The V call is TRBV3-2, the J call TRBJ1-3. TRBV3-2 is a listed pseudogene. The CDR3 runs 17 residues. Here the CDR3 DNA reads TGTGCCAGCAGCCTACCTTTGACGGTCGTCTCTGGAAACACCATATATTTT. Translation: CASSLPLTVVSGNTIYF.

This clonotype was seen many times. V is TRBV7-9 and J is TRBJ1-3; D is perhaps TRBD1 (6 bases). Germline CDR1 and CDR2: SEHNR and FQNEAQ (reference sequence). V dropped 0 bases and J dropped 0 bases, with 9 bases sitting between them. The CDR3 length is 16 residues. CDR3 region: CASSLAGQYSGNTIYF. The CDR3 nucleotides are TGTGCCAGCAGCTTAGCGGGACAATACTCTGGAAACACCATATATTTT. The full variable domain, with the rest looked up from reference TRBV7-9 and TRBJ1-3, is DTGVSQNPRHKITKRGQNVTFRCDPISEHNRLYWYRQTLGQGPEFLTYFQNEAQLEKSRLLSDRFSAERPKGSFSTLEIQRTEQGDSAMYLCASSLAGQYSGNTIYFGEGSWLTVV.

This clonotype has a count of ten or more. J is TRBJ2-2 and V is TRBV7-3, with D uncertain. Trimming stripped 1 base from V and 1 base from J, with 4 bases between. The germline V gene has CDR1 SGHTA and CDR2 FQGTGA. The CDR3 extends over 14 amino acids. CDR3 loop: CASSLSWNTGELFF. The CDR3 nucleotides are TGTGCCAGCAGCTTAAGTTGGAACACCGGGGAGCTGTTTTTT. Full variable domain (rest looked up from reference TRBV7-3 and TRBJ2-2): GAGVSQTPSNKVTEKGKYVELRCDPISGHTALYWYRQSLGQGPEFLIYFQGTGAADDSGLPNDRFFAVRPEGSVSTLKIQRTERGDSAVYLCASSLSWNTGELFFGEGSRLTVL.

There are many counts of this clonotype. The chain combines TRBV9 with TRBJ2-3; no definite D call. The CDR3 totals 14 residues. Per germline, CDR1 SGDLS and CDR2 YYNGEE. Trimming removed 4 bases at V and 0 bases at J, with 9 bases between. The CDR3 reads CASSPRVSTDTQYF. CDR3 sequence (DNA): TGTGCCAGCAGCCCCCGAGTGAGCACAGATACGCAGTATTTT.

This clonotype was found many times. The chain couples TRBV2 to TRBJ1-2; 10 bases line up with TRBD1. V shed 6 bases, J shed 4 bases, and the junction held 5 bases outside the gene matches. Germline V CDR1 and CDR2: SNHLY, FYNNEI. This CDR3 has 14 residues. The CDR3 here is CASRKGQGTYGYTF. The CDR3, as DNA: TGTGCCAGCAGGAAGGGACAGGGGACCTATGGCTACACCTTC.

The gene calls are TRBV4-3 and TRBJ2-3; tentatively, D is TRBD1 or TRBD2 (6 bases each). Trimming took off 0 bases at V and 4 bases at J, with 14 bases between the two ends. This CDR3 is built from 16 residues. Germline CDR1 and CDR2: LGHNA and YSLEER. CDR3 protein: CASSQDATGTADTQYF. Written as DNA, the CDR3 is TGCGCCAGCAGCCAAGACGCTACAGGGACTGCAGATACGCAGTATTTT.

This clonotype was picked up many times. The chain is built from TRBV7-9 and TRBJ1-6; D unclear. V lost 7 bases and J lost 4, with 8 bases in between. Germline CDR1 SEHNR, CDR2 FQNEAQ (reference sequence). This CDR3 contains 13 residues. The CDR3 is CASMQAYNSPLHF. For the CDR3, the DNA is TGTGCCAGCATGCAGGCGTATAATTCACCCCTCCACTTT. Full variable domain (missing parts from reference TRBV7-9 and TRBJ1-6): DTGVSQNPRHKITKRGQNVTFRCDPISEHNRLYWYRQTLGQGPEFLTYFQNEAQLEKSRLLSDRFSAERPKGSFSTLEIQRTEQGDSAMYLCASMQAYNSPLHFGNGTRLTVT.

This clonotype was counted many times. The J gene is TRBJ1-5, the V gene TRBV5-1; D gene unclear. CDR1 and CDR2 from the germline V gene are SGHRS and YFSETQ. With 4 bases removed from V and 4 bases from J, the gap between germline ends came to 9 bases. The CDR3 spans 13 residues. The CDR3 bases are TGCGCCAGCAGCCCTGGAGAGAATCAGCCCCAGCATTTT. It translates to CASSPGENQPQHF.

This clonotype was observed at least ten times. The chain employs TRBV7-2 and TRBJ1-5; unclear D gene. V gave up 3 bases and J gave up 4 bases, with 7 bases separating them. CDR3 length: 13 residues. CDR1 is SGHTA and CDR2 is FQGNSA in the germline V gene. For the CDR3, the DNA is TGTGCCAGCAGCTTCCGGAGGAATCAGCCCCAGCATTTT. It translates to CASSFRRNQPQHF.

This clonotype was observed many times. The gene calls are TRBV24-1 and TRBJ2-5, with D unclear. CDR3 length: 15 residues. With 4 bases removed from V and 3 bases from J, the gap between germline ends came to 14 bases. The germline CDR1 and CDR2 sequences are KGHDR and SFDVKD. CDR3 DNA: TGTGCCACCAGTGAGGCCACAGCTGACAAAGAGACCCAGTACTTC. It encodes CATSEATADKETQYF.

The chain recombines TRBV7-2 with TRBJ2-3; 9 bases agree with TRBD2. The CDR3 spans 15 residues. CDR1 and CDR2 from the germline V gene are SGHTA and FQGNSA. With 7 bases clipped from V and 2 bases from J, the junction kept 7 bases outside the gene matches. CDR3 loop: CASTPGGGVTDTQYF. The CDR3 region has the DNA TGTGCCAGCACCCCAGGCGGGGGGGTCACAGATACGCAGTATTTT.

This clonotype was counted at least ten times. The rearrangement links TRBV19 to TRBJ2-6; D is uncertain. Per the germline V gene, CDR1 is LNHDA and CDR2 is SQIVND (reference sequence). With 9 bases removed from V and 3 bases from J, the gap between germline ends came to 9 bases. This CDR3 region has 13 residues. CDR3 in amino acids: CASNRVGANVLTF. The CDR3 nucleotides read TGTGCCAGCAATCGGGTTGGGGCCAACGTCCTGACTTTC.

This clonotype was detected ten times or more. The V and J genes are TRBV10-3 and TRBJ1-2, with 7 bases fitting TRBD1. Germline CDR1 ENHRY, CDR2 SYGVKD. V shed 2 bases and J 6 bases; nucleotides not matched to a gene: 3. CDR3 length: 13 residues. The CDR3 here is CAISERGHNGYTF. In DNA form, the CDR3 reads TGTGCCATCAGTGAGAGGGGGCATAATGGCTACACCTTC.

This clonotype was picked up many times. V usage is TRBV6-6 and J usage is TRBJ1-4; D might be TRBD1 (5 bases). Germline CDR1 reads MNHNY; CDR2 reads SVGAGI (reference sequence). Trimming removed 7 bases from V and 7 bases from J, with 13 bases in between. The CDR3 loop spans 13 amino acids. The DNA of the CDR3 is TGTGCCAGCACCAGGGTCAGAGGTGAAAAACTGTTTTTT. This sequence encodes CASTRVRGEKLFF.